This entry concerns a single T cell receptor beta chain. The antigen is not known. This entry comes from a study of identical twins. Overall study findings and caveats: In cord blood, abundant beta clonotypes had fewer insertions; memory showed no trend.

With no exceptions, donors were healthy Caucasians. From the 5' RACE reads, TCRdb called clonotypes with MiXCR, one entry per CDR3 protein. Among hundreds of thousands of distinct CDR3 sequences listed, roughly 8.6% were seen once. The CDR3 contains 14 residues. The J segment lost 2 bases and the V segment lost 6 bases, leaving 9 bases of the junction unmatched. CDR1 and CDR2 (germline): DFQATT, SNEGSKA (reference sequence). This sample was also put to use in a study of yellow fever vaccine responses in identical twins.

This chain uses TRBV20-1 with TRBJ2-7; 8 positions agree with TRBD2. The receptor was derived from a woman aged 18-29 years in good health. Material for sequencing was memory (CD45RO+) T cells sorted from blood. This CDR3 is CSAATSGSTYEQYF. The CDR3 DNA is TGCAGTGCCGCAACTAGCGGATCTACCTACGAGCAGTACTTC.